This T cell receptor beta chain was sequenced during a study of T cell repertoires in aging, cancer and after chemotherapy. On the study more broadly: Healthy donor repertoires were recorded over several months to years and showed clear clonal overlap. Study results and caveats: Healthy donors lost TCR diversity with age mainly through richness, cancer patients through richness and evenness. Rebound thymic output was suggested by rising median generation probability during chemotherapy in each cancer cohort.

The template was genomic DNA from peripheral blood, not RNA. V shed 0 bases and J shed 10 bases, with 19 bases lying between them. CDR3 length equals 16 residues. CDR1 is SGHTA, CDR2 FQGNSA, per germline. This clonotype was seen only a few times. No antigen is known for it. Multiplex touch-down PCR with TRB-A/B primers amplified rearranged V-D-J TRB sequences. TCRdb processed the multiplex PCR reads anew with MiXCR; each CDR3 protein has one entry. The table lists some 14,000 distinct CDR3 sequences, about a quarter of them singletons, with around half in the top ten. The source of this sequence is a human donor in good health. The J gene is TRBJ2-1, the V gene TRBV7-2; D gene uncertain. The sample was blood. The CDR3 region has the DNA TGTGCCAGCAGCTTAGCTTTGTCCGAGTGGTTAGGAGAGCAGTTCTTC. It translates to CASSLALSEWLGEQFF.